The 9 T cell receptor beta chains given below trace back to one sample, sequenced in a study of shared clonotypes between healthy human individuals. Using immunoSEQ multiplex PCR, the repertoire was profiled, and TCRdb retains in-frame clones only, with some absent. The sample holds some 530,000 clones; over 70% are singletons and the top ten take roughly 12%. The specimen sequenced was PBMCs. Source of these receptors: a woman in her 40s in good health. Some clones in this sample may be carry-over from other donors' samples.

This chain's CDR3 is CASRSPGSIYEQYF. CDR3 coding DNA: TGTGCCAGCAGAAGCCCGGGCTCTATCTACGAGCAGTACTTC. The genes are TRBV28 and TRBJ2-7; D not resolved. CDR1 and CDR2 (germline): MDHEN, SYDVKM. The CDR3 spans 14 residues. Trimming stripped 6 bases from V and 3 bases from J, with 15 bases between.

The chain combines TRBV30 with TRBJ1-2, with no clear D. CDR1 GTSNPN and CDR2 SVGIG come from the germline V gene (reference sequence). V was cut by 0 bases and J by 6 bases, with 8 bases left in between. The CDR3 consists of 12 residues. CDR3 coding DNA: TGTGCCTGGAGTGTACAACCGGATGGCTACACCTTC. Amino acid sequence: CAWSVQPDGYTF. Drawing the rest from reference TRBV30 and TRBJ1-2, the complete variable domain is SQTIHQWPATLVQPVGSPLSLECTVEGTSNPNLYWYRQAAGRGLQLLFYSVGIGQISSEVPQNLSASRPQDRQFILSSKKLLLSDSGFYLCAWSVQPDGYTFGSGTRLTVV.

A word on this clone: A far larger clone is only one base removed, so a read error is likely. CDR3 bases: TGTGCCTGGAGTGTACTGAAAAAGGGACAGGTGGCGGGCCAAGAGACCCAGTACTTC. As protein: CAWSVLKKGQVAGQETQYF. The V and J genes are TRBV30 and TRBJ2-5, with TRBD1 matching 8 bases. Losses at the gene ends were 0 bases for V and 1 base for J; bases not matched to a gene: 16. CDR1 is GTSNPN, CDR2 SVGIG, per germline (reference sequence). This CDR3 contains 19 residues.

The chain couples TRBV2 to TRBJ1-1; no reliable D call. The CDR3 spans 14 residues. V was shortened by 10 bases and J by 9 bases, with 24 bases between the two germline ends. CDR1 is SNHLY, CDR2 FYNNEI, per germline. The CDR3 DNA sequence: TGTGCCACTACCCTTTCGGCTGACGCCTTGAAAGCTTTCTTT. This codes for CATTLSADALKAFF.

This chain links TRBV30 with TRBJ2-3; D ambiguous. V lost 0 bases to trimming and J lost 5 bases, with 0 bases between them. The CDR3 extends over 10 amino acids. The germline V gene encodes CDR1 GTSNPN and CDR2 SVGIG (reference sequence). The CDR3 region has the DNA TGTGCCTGGAGTGTAGATACGCAGTATTTT. Translated, it gives CAWSVDTQYF.

The sample holds one count of this clone. The chain employs TRBV6-5 and TRBJ2-7; no reliable D call. This CDR3 contains 13 residues. Germline V gene lookup returns CDR1 MNHEY and CDR2 SVGAGI. V was cut by 2 bases and J by 3 bases, with 8 bases left in between. This chain's CDR3 is CASSYLVFYEQYF. CDR3 nucleotide sequence: TGTGCCAGCAGTTACCTAGTTTTCTACGAGCAGTACTTC.

The CDR3 sequence: CASRPTGYTEAFF. The CDR3 bases are TGTGCCAGCAGACCGACAGGTTATACTGAAGCTTTCTTT. The chain joins TRBV28 to TRBJ1-1, with D maybe TRBD1 (6 bases). The V and J ends lost 6 bases and 5 bases respectively, with 13 bases between them. Looked up from germline, CDR1 is MDHEN and CDR2 is SYDVKM. CDR3 length equals 13 residues.

The rearrangement links TRBV6-5 to TRBJ2-1; possible D gene TRBD1, 6 bases. CDR1 is MNHEY, CDR2 SVGAGI, per germline. The CDR3 is made up of 15 amino acids. V was cut by 7 bases and J by 5 bases, with 18 bases left in between. CDR3 nucleotide sequence: TGTGCCAGCACCCGATCCGGGACACTTCACAATGAGCAGTTCTTC. This codes for CASTRSGTLHNEQFF.

This chain links TRBV19 with TRBJ1-1; TRBD1 aligns across 7 bases. Germline V lookup: CDR1 LNHDA, CDR2 SQIVND (reference sequence). Trimming at V came to 6 bases and at J to 5 bases, leaving 9 bases not matched to a gene. The CDR3 spans 14 residues. CDR3 loop: CASSLGGWGTEAFF. CDR3 DNA: TGTGCCAGTAGCCTAGGGGGCTGGGGAACTGAAGCTTTCTTT. The variable domain in full, completed from reference TRBV19 and TRBJ1-1, reads DGGITQSPKYLFRKEGQNVTLSCEQNLNHDAMYWYRQDPGQGLRLIYYSQIVNDFQKGDIAEGYSVSREKKESFPLTVTSAQKNPTAFYLCASSLGGWGTEAFFGQGTRLTVV.